This TCR beta chain was sequenced for a study of blood T cell repertoires in COVID-19. Assay: immunoSEQ multiplex PCR; the TCRdb copy retains only in-frame clones and omits some. The table lists 260,000 or so clones, about 80% of them singletons. Self-reported history from a screening survey and questionnaire set each donor's cohort. In the 2 weeks before study entry, exposed participants met a COVID-19 case, which was PCR-confirmed or clinician-diagnosed. Germline CDR1 and CDR2: SGHTA and FQGNSA. V was clipped by 2 bases and J by 6 bases, with 13 bases between them. The CDR3 spans 14 residues. The sequence came from a middle-aged woman who had been exposed to COVID-19. The gene calls are TRBV7-2 and TRBJ1-2, with D unclear. Sample: PBMCs or T cells enriched from blood (not recorded which). CDR3 region: CASSLSSAGDGYTF. Here the CDR3 DNA reads TGTGCCAGCAGCTTATCATCGGCAGGCGATGGCTACACCTTC. Full variable domain (remainder filled in from reference TRBV7-2 and TRBJ1-2): GAGVSQSPSNKVTEKGKDVELRCDPISGHTALYWYRQSLGQGLEFLIYFQGNSAPDKSGLPSDRFSAERTGGSVSTLTIQRTQQEDSAVYLCASSLSSAGDGYTFGSGTRLTVV.